What follows are 31 T cell receptor beta chains derived from one specimen sequenced in a study of early T cells in non-severe SARS-CoV-2 infection. Each CDR3 protein gets one entry after TCRdb re-called the 5' RACE reads with MiXCR. In the table there are around 44,000 distinct CDR3 sequences, 7.7% of which are singletons. Sequenced: whole blood. The source is an adult who was a healthcare worker with PCR-confirmed SARS-CoV-2 infection or an uninfected control (not recorded which).

This clonotype has at least ten counts. J is TRBJ1-5 and V is TRBV7-8, with TRBD1 as a possible D gene (6 bases). Trimming took off 5 bases at V and 5 bases at J, with 13 bases between the two ends. Germline V gene lookup returns CDR1 SGHVS and CDR2 FQNEAQ. The CDR3 spans 14 residues. In nucleotides, the CDR3 is TGTGCCAGCAGCCTACAGGGAGGCGATCAGCCCCAGCATTTT. Translating gives CASSLQGGDQPQHF.

This rearrangement joins TRBV5-1 to TRBJ2-2, with TRBD1 matching over 7 bases. The length of the CDR3 is 17 residues. CDR1 SGHRS and CDR2 YFSETQ come from the germline V gene. V lost 4 bases to trimming and J lost 1 base; unmatched junction nucleotides: 10. This CDR3 is CASSPNPRTGNTGELFF. CDR3 coding DNA: TGCGCCAGCAGCCCAAACCCTAGGACAGGGAACACCGGGGAGCTGTTTTTT.

J is TRBJ2-7 and V is TRBV28, with D unresolved. V shed 3 bases and J shed 5 bases, with 5 bases lying between them. Germline assignment: CDR1 MDHEN and CDR2 SYDVKM. The CDR3 length is 11 residues. CDR3 loop: CASSLVNEQYF. CDR3 nucleotides: TGTGCCAGCAGTTTGGTAAACGAGCAGTACTTC.

This clonotype occurred many times. The chain joins TRBV2 to TRBJ2-7; D gene uncertain. Germline CDR1 SNHLY, CDR2 FYNNEI. V was trimmed by 1 base and J by 4 bases, leaving 5 bases between them. The CDR3 totals 12 residues. CDR3 protein: CASSEEAYEQYF. DNA for the CDR3: TGTGCCAGCAGTGAAGAAGCGTACGAGCAGTACTTC.

This clonotype was detected many times. This chain joins TRBV29-1 and TRBJ2-2; weak D call: TRBD2 (6 bases). This CDR3 region has 14 residues. CDR1 is SQVTM and CDR2 is ANQGSEA in the germline V gene. Trimming stripped 6 bases from V and 2 bases from J, with 13 bases between. CDR3 bases: TGCAGCGTCGCGGGGCAGCCAAACACCGGGGAGCTGTTTTTT. This encodes CSVAGQPNTGELFF.

This clonotype was counted a few times. This CDR3 reads CASSLVGGSARTDTQYF. DNA of the CDR3: TGTGCCAGCAGTCTTGTTGGTGGTTCGGCGCGCACAGATACGCAGTATTTT. The chain combines TRBV5-5 with TRBJ2-3; D not certain. The germline V gene encodes CDR1 SGHKS and CDR2 YYEKEE (reference sequence). The V gene lost 5 bases and the J gene lost 1 base, with 20 bases spanning the gap. This CDR3 region has 17 residues.

J is TRBJ1-3 and V is TRBV15; maybe TRBD1 (6 bases). Trimming stripped 4 bases from V and 4 bases from J, with 11 bases between. The CDR3 is made up of 14 amino acids. Germline values: CDR1 LNHNV, CDR2 YYDKDF (reference sequence). As DNA, the CDR3 is TGTGCCACCAGCACACAGGGCCAAGGAAACACCATATATTTT. Translating gives CATSTQGQGNTIYF.

A note on this clonotype: With a much larger clone just one base away, this may be a read error. The chain couples TRBV12-3 or TRBV12-4 to TRBJ1-1, with TRBD1 matching over 9 bases. CDR3 length equals 13 residues. After removal of 4 bases from V and 5 bases from J, the junction contained 2 bases not matched to a gene. Here the CDR3 reads CASSSGTGTEAFF. The CDR3 DNA is TGTGCCAGCAGTTCAGGGACAGGGACTGAAGCTTTCTTT.

This clonotype was observed many times. This chain links TRBV3-1 with TRBJ2-5; D is uncertain. The CDR3 sequence is 14 residues long. Trimming cost V 0 bases and J 2 bases, with 7 bases left between them. The germline V gene encodes CDR1 LGHDT and CDR2 YNNKEL (reference sequence). This CDR3 reads CASSQEAWQETQYF. The CDR3 DNA follows: TGTGCCAGCAGCCAAGAGGCCTGGCAAGAGACCCAGTACTTC.

This clonotype has a count of ten or more. The V call is TRBV6-5, the J call TRBJ2-1, with D possibly TRBD2 on 6 matching bases. V lost 8 bases and J lost 0, with 14 bases in between. In germline, CDR1 is MNHEY, CDR2 SVGAGI. This CDR3 region has 15 residues. CDR3 in DNA: TGTGCCAGCCATACAACGGGGGTCTCCTACAATGAGCAGTTCTTC. The encoded protein is CASHTTGVSYNEQFF.

This clonotype was observed at least ten times. The chain is built from TRBV18 and TRBJ1-5; possible D gene TRBD1, 5 bases. Germline lookup yields CDR1 KGHSH and CDR2 LQKENI. This CDR3 contains 18 residues. Trimming removed 5 bases at V and 0 bases at J, with 20 bases between. In nucleotides, the CDR3 is TGTGCCAGCTCATCAGGCAGGGAGGGGTTCAATAGCAATCAGCCCCAGCATTTT. This sequence encodes CASSSGREGFNSNQPQHF.

The chain uses TRBV7-2 and TRBJ2-3; D might be TRBD2 (6 bases). CDR3 length equals 14 residues. V lost 6 bases and J 2 bases, leaving 12 bases between the germline ends. Per the germline V gene, CDR1 is SGHTA and CDR2 is FQGNSA. The chain's CDR3 is CASRRGLYTDTQYF. The CDR3 DNA reads as TGTGCCAGCAGGCGGGGACTTTACACAGATACGCAGTATTTT.

This clonotype was seen at least ten times. The chain couples TRBV29-1 to TRBJ2-7; 7 nucleotides match TRBD1. Germline values: CDR1 SQVTM, CDR2 ANQGSEA. The CDR3 is made up of 11 amino acids. The junction had 2 bases not matched to a gene; V was cut back by 7 bases and J by 2 bases. CDR3 nucleotides: TGCAGCGGGGGACAGACCTACGAGCAGTACTTC. Translating it yields CSGGQTYEQYF.

The sample holds many counts of this clonotype. The chain uses TRBV7-8 and TRBJ1-5; D possibly corresponds to TRBD1 (6 bases). CDR3 length equals 14 residues. Trimming shortened V by 6 bases and J by 0 bases, and 9 bases separated the two germline ends. Germline V gene sequence: CDR1 SGHVS, CDR2 FQNEAQ. CDR3 amino acids: CASSRDNSNQPQHF. CDR3 sequence (DNA): TGTGCCAGCAGTAGGGACAATAGCAATCAGCCCCAGCATTTT.

CDR3 in amino acids: CSVRPGPTYEQYF. In nucleotides, the CDR3 is TGCAGCGTTCGACCGGGGCCGACCTACGAGCAGTACTTC. The V and J genes are TRBV29-1 and TRBJ2-7; D tentatively reads TRBD1 or TRBD2 (5 bases each). Germline V gene sequence: CDR1 SQVTM, CDR2 ANQGSEA. The V end was cut by 5 bases, the J end by 2 bases, with 13 bases between. The CDR3 is made up of 13 amino acids.

Many counts were recorded for this clonotype. The chain uses TRBV2 and TRBJ1-4; TRBD1 is a possible D gene (5 bases). V was shortened by 2 bases and J by 3 bases, with 10 bases between the two germline ends. This CDR3 has 15 amino acids. From germline, CDR1 is SNHLY and CDR2 FYNNEI. In DNA form, the CDR3 reads TGTGCCAGCAGTGAAAGCGGGGCTTCTAATGAAAAACTGTTTTTT. Amino acids: CASSESGASNEKLFF.

Relative to its sample, this clonotype is medium-sized. The genes are TRBV10-2 and TRBJ1-1, with unresolved D. Germline-derived CDR1 and CDR2 are WSHSY and SAAADI. CDR3 size: 14 residues. V gave up 2 bases and J gave up 5 bases, with 12 bases separating them. CDR3 residues: CASSEEGVWTEAFF. In DNA, the CDR3 is TGCGCCAGCAGTGAGGAGGGCGTATGGACTGAAGCTTTCTTT.

This clonotype was observed many times. The genes are TRBV5-6 and TRBJ2-1; D is unclear. Germline V gives CDR1 SGHDT, CDR2 YYEEEE. The CDR3 sequence is 13 residues long. Trimming removed 0 bases from V and 3 bases from J, with 4 bases in between. In nucleotides, the CDR3 is TGTGCCAGCAGCTTGGAGAACTACAATGAGCAGTTCTTC. The encoded protein is CASSLENYNEQFF.

In its sample, this clonotype was seen many times. The chain links TRBV6-2 or TRBV6-3 to TRBJ1-5; no clear D. V was trimmed by 1 base and J by 6 bases, leaving 13 bases between them. Germline loops: CDR1 MNHEY, CDR2 SVGEGT. The CDR3 has 15 residues. CDR3 sequence (DNA): TGTGCCAGCAGTTACTTCGGAGGGCTAGTTCAGCCCCAGCATTTT. Translating it yields CASSYFGGLVQPQHF.

This clonotype was seen more than once but under ten times. The chain combines TRBV7-9 with TRBJ1-1; unclear D gene. Germline V gene sequence: CDR1 SEHNR, CDR2 FQNEAQ (reference sequence). The CDR3 extends over 15 amino acids. Trimming stripped 2 bases from V and 1 base from J, with 11 bases between. The CDR3 sequence is CASSLWRSTNTEAFF. CDR3 nucleotides: TGTGCCAGCAGCTTATGGCGATCTACGAACACTGAAGCTTTCTTT.

This clonotype occurred many times. The genes are TRBV18 and TRBJ1-1, with unresolved D. Trimming removed 5 bases at V and 1 base at J, with 17 bases between. Germline V CDR1 and CDR2: KGHSH, LQKENI. The CDR3 has 16 residues. CDR3 bases: TGTGCCAGCTCATCCCTCGAGGCTGGAGCGAACACTGAAGCTTTCTTT. Its translation is CASSSLEAGANTEAFF.

This clonotype showed up many times. This rearrangement joins TRBV7-2 to TRBJ1-2; D gene uncertain. Trimming shortened V by 4 bases and J by 11 bases, and 14 bases separated the two germline ends. From germline, CDR1 is SGHTA and CDR2 FQGNSA. The CDR3 runs to 12 residues. The CDR3 DNA reads as TGTGCCAGCAGCTCAAATTCGGCCCCTTACACCTTC. It is translated as CASSSNSAPYTF. Combining the CDR3 with reference TRBV7-2 and TRBJ1-2 gives the whole variable domain GAGVSQSPSNKVTEKGKDVELRCDPISGHTALYWYRQSLGQGLEFLIYFQGNSAPDKSGLPSDRFSAERTGGSVSTLTIQRTQQEDSAVYLCASSSNSAPYTFGSGTRLTVV.

This clonotype was seen only a few times. The chain has TRBV2 and TRBJ1-5; D is unresolved. The CDR3 runs 14 residues. The V gene's germline CDR1 is SNHLY and CDR2 FYNNEI. Trimming took off 1 base at V and 5 bases at J, with 9 bases between the two ends. CDR3 coding DNA: TGTGCCAGCAGTGAAGTACAGACCTATCAGCCCCAGCATTTT. Translated, it gives CASSEVQTYQPQHF.

The chain combines TRBV27 with TRBJ2-7; D might be TRBD1 or TRBD2, each matching 6 bases. CDR3 length equals 12 residues. The germline gives CDR1 MNHEY, CDR2 SMNVEV (reference sequence). The ends were cut back, 3 bases at V and 5 bases at J, with 8 bases in the middle. CDR3 protein: CASSFRGHEQYF. Here the CDR3 DNA reads TGTGCCAGCAGTTTCCGGGGGCACGAGCAGTACTTC.

At least ten counts were recorded for this clonotype. The chain carries TRBV5-6 and TRBJ2-4; no firm D call. The CDR3 is made up of 13 amino acids. V was pared by 6 bases and J by 1 base, with 8 bases between. Germline V gene data show CDR1 as SGHDT and CDR2 as YYEEEE. CDR3 in amino acids: CASKPEAKNIQYF. As DNA, the CDR3 is TGTGCCAGCAAACCGGAGGCCAAAAACATTCAGTACTTC.

In its sample, this clonotype ranks as medium-sized. This chain connects TRBV5-4 to TRBJ1-4; D gene ambiguous. CDR1 and CDR2 (germline): SGHNT, YYREEE (reference sequence). The CDR3 has 12 amino acids. V dropped 1 base and J dropped 7 bases, with 5 bases sitting between them. The CDR3 sequence: CASSLWGEKLFF. The CDR3 DNA reads as TGTGCCAGCAGCTTGTGGGGTGAAAAACTGTTTTTT.

At least ten counts were recorded for this clonotype. The chain couples TRBV27 to TRBJ1-5; D not certain. Germline V gene data show CDR1 as MNHEY and CDR2 as SMNVEV (reference sequence). Trimming pared 3 bases from V and 2 bases from J, leaving 11 bases between. The CDR3 sequence is 15 residues long. CDR3 sequence (DNA): TGTGCCAGCAGTTTGAATGTTTGGGGCAATCAGCCCCAGCATTTT. This encodes CASSLNVWGNQPQHF.

This clonotype appeared many times. This rearrangement joins TRBV28 to TRBJ2-7, with a possible D match to TRBD2 (6 bases). The CDR3 is 11 residues long. Germline-derived CDR1 and CDR2 are MDHEN and SYDVKM. For the CDR3, the DNA is TGTGCGGCGGGGACCCCCTACGAGCAGTACTTC. Translating gives CAAGTPYEQYF.

This clonotype occurred a few times. The rearrangement joins TRBV5-1 to TRBJ2-3; 10 bases line up with TRBD2. This CDR3 has 16 residues. Germline V gene data show CDR1 as SGHRS and CDR2 as YFSETQ. Losses at the gene ends were 2 bases for V and 2 bases for J; bases not matched to a gene: 5. The CDR3 region has the DNA TGCGCCAGCAGCTTTACTAGCGGGGTCCTCACAGATACGCAGTATTTT. This gives the protein CASSFTSGVLTDTQYF.

Ten or more counts support this clonotype. V gene TRBV7-3 combines with J gene TRBJ1-1; D is undetermined. The CDR3 covers 13 residues. From germline, CDR1 is SGHTA and CDR2 FQGTGA. The V and J ends lost 3 bases and 6 bases respectively, with 11 bases between them. CDR3 sequence reads: CASSFFSRSEAFF. The CDR3 bases are TGTGCCAGCAGCTTTTTTTCTCGATCTGAAGCTTTCTTT.

The chain links TRBV5-8 to TRBJ2-1; D ambiguous. V was pared by 2 bases and J by 4 bases, with 7 bases between. Per the germline V gene, CDR1 is SGHTS and CDR2 is YDEGEE. This CDR3 region has 13 residues. The CDR3 sequence is CASSFRDYNEQFF. The CDR3 DNA reads as TGTGCCAGCAGCTTTAGGGATTACAATGAGCAGTTCTTC.